Sequencing of this T cell receptor beta chain was carried out in a study of blood T cell repertoires in COVID-19. Whole-study context: Samples came from the United States, Italy and Spain, spanning acute and convalescent COVID-19. T cells, B-cell-depleted T cells, or PBMCs supplied cDNA or gDNA.

In the authors' workflow: Using reference gene primer amplification, nucleated cell counts were estimated. The data were produced by immunoSEQ multiplex PCR, yet TCRdb's version contains in-frame clones alone and is incomplete. V and J calls and clone size are copied from that table; D and trimming were computed from the DNA. Seen here are approximately 230,000 clones, around 88% observed once, and the top ten hold around 6.5%. CDR3 length: 16 residues. Germline V gives CDR1 LGHDT, CDR2 YNNKEL (reference sequence). Trimming at V came to 1 base and at J to 4 bases, leaving 9 bases not matched to a gene.

The receptor was derived from a woman aged 30 to 39 with COVID-19, enrolled during active disease. The gene calls are TRBV3-1 (or the pseudogene TRBV3-2) and TRBJ1-2; TRBD1 matches 7 bases. The sample was peripheral blood. The CDR3 region is CASSQGGGGGPYGYTF. The CDR3 DNA reads as TGTGCCAGCAGCCAAGGCGGAGGGGGCGGCCCCTATGGCTACACCTTC.